This paragraph covers one T cell receptor (beta chain) sequence. The target antigen is unknown. This sample is drawn from a study of long-term antiretroviral therapy in people with HIV. Findings of the study overall: ART adherence, viral resistance and therapy changes went unrecorded. Once patients were on ART, diversity went higher but still fell short of transplant donor controls.

Survey-level resolution applied to immunoSEQ assay v3.0. Here immunoSEQ multiplex PCR was the method, and the copy in TCRdb shows in-frame clones only, minus some. The sample includes approximately 15,000 clones, roughly 80% seen only once; the top ten take about 16%. Trimming removed 3 bases from V and 8 bases from J; junction bases left unmatched: 9. The CDR3 is made up of 14 amino acids. From germline, CDR1 is KGHSH and CDR2 LQKENI. This chain joins TRBV18 and TRBJ1-1, with 7 bases fitting TRBD1. This receptor was taken from a man under 40 with HIV. The sample consisted of unsorted PBMCs, taken 2.1 to 2.2 years before starting antiretroviral therapy. The CDR3 DNA sequence: TGTGCCAGCTCACCTTCCGGGACAGCAGGCGAAGCTTTCTTT. Encoded protein: CASSPSGTAGEAFF.